One sample yielded the 11 T cell receptor beta chains listed below, sequenced in a study of shared T cell receptors in the human thymus. Clones were read by immunoSEQ multiplex PCR, and TCRdb kept only the in-frame ones, dropping some. The data contain hundreds of thousands of clones, just under 95% of them seen just once; the ten biggest clones take up approximately 0.02%. The sample taken for sequencing was thymocytes. The receptors stem from a human donor.

The CDR3 DNA reads as TGTGCCAGCAGCCTCAGGACTAGCGGGACGGAAGGGGATACGCAGTATTTT. This gives the protein CASSLRTSGTEGDTQYF. V gene TRBV28 combines with J gene TRBJ2-3; 12 bases are shared with TRBD2. Trimming took 6 bases from V and 6 from J; bases not matched to a gene: 13. The CDR3 has 17 residues. Germline CDR1 and CDR2: MDHEN and SYDVKM.

The chain joins TRBV28 to TRBJ1-1; 7 nucleotides agree with TRBD1. The CDR3 runs 16 residues. Germline-derived CDR1 and CDR2 are MDHEN and SYDVKM. The J segment lost 2 bases and the V segment lost 4 bases, leaving 10 bases of the junction unmatched. The chain's CDR3 is CASSSRQGLSNTEAFF. The CDR3 DNA reads as TGTGCCAGCAGTTCCCGACAGGGTCTAAGCAACACTGAAGCTTTCTTT. The whole variable domain, filled in from reference TRBV28 and TRBJ1-1, reads DVKVTQSSRYLVKRTGEKVFLECVQDMDHENMFWYRQDPGLGLRLIYFSYDVKMKEKGDIPEGYSVSREKKERFSLILESASTNQTSMYLCASSSRQGLSNTEAFFGQGTRLTVV.

The J gene is TRBJ2-1, the V gene TRBV9; 11 positions match TRBD1. The V gene's germline CDR1 is SGDLS and CDR2 YYNGEE. Trimming cost V 0 bases and J 4 bases; bases outside gene matches: 3. This CDR3 has 16 residues. CDR3 loop: CASSVGWDRGYNEQFF. The CDR3 nucleotides are TGTGCCAGCAGCGTAGGCTGGGACAGGGGGTACAATGAGCAGTTCTTC.

The chain recombines TRBV7-2 with TRBJ1-4; D may be TRBD1 (6 bases). CDR1 and CDR2 from the germline V gene are SGHTA and FQGNSA. V was trimmed by 3 bases and J by 4 bases, leaving 12 bases between them. The CDR3 has 15 residues. CDR3 loop: CASSFSGDRNEKLFF. The CDR3 nucleotides are TGTGCCAGCAGCTTCTCAGGGGACCGTAATGAAAAACTGTTTTTT.

The chain uses TRBV5-1 and TRBJ2-3; D remains unclear. The CDR3 is 15 amino acids. Germline lookup yields CDR1 SGHRS and CDR2 YFSETQ. Between the trimmed V and J ends, which lost 4 bases and 0 bases, there was a span of 12 bases. The DNA of the CDR3 is TGCGCCAGCAGCCTTGAGATCCTTAGCACAGATACGCAGTATTTT. This sequence encodes CASSLEILSTDTQYF.

The chain has TRBV27 and TRBJ2-7, with a weak D call TRBD2 (5 bases). Between the trimmed V and J ends, which lost 4 bases and 6 bases, there was a span of 7 bases. The CDR3 has 11 amino acids. CDR1 is MNHEY and CDR2 is SMNVEV in the germline V gene (reference sequence). CDR3 nucleotides: TGTGCCAGCAGTTGGGAGTCCGAGCAGTACTTC. Its translation: CASSWESEQYF.

The chain uses TRBV4-3 and TRBJ1-3; 7 nucleotides align to TRBD1. The CDR3 sequence is 17 residues long. Germline CDR1 LGHNA, CDR2 YSLEER. Trimming removed 4 bases from V and 2 bases from J; junction bases left unmatched: 11. CDR3 residues: CASSPSDRSLPGNTIYF. The CDR3 coding sequence is TGCGCCAGCAGCCCCTCGGACAGGTCCCTCCCTGGAAACACCATATATTTT.

A remark on this clone: An end of the junction does not agree with germline; a read error may underlie this. The chain joins TRBV5-6 to TRBJ2-7; unclear D gene. Germline V gene lookup returns CDR1 SGHDT and CDR2 YYEEEE. The CDR3 runs 16 residues. The CDR3 loop is CASSLLLTGHAFPPCF. CDR3 in DNA: TGTGCCAGCAGTCTACTCTTGACGGGCCATGCTTTCCCCCCCTGCTTC.

The CDR3 DNA follows: TGTGCCAGCTCACCTGCGGGACTCCGGGTTACTGAGCAGTTCTTC. Its protein product is CASSPAGLRVTEQFF. The chain couples TRBV18 to TRBJ2-1, with D possibly matching TRBD2 (6 bases). CDR1 is KGHSH, CDR2 LQKENI, per germline. Deletions cut 3 bases from V and 9 bases from J, with 18 bases between. This CDR3 contains 15 residues.

The chain employs TRBV28 and TRBJ2-7, with D perhaps matching TRBD2 (5 bases). The CDR3 covers 14 residues. V was shortened by 6 bases and J by 5 bases, with 17 bases between the two germline ends. Germline lookup yields CDR1 MDHEN and CDR2 SYDVKM. The CDR3 reads CASRATRFPHEQYF. CDR3 nucleotide sequence: TGTGCCAGCAGGGCTACTAGGTTCCCCCACGAGCAGTACTTC.

A single count supports this clone. This chain uses TRBV29-1 with TRBJ1-1; TRBD1 matches 7 bases. The J segment lost 0 bases and the V segment lost 0 bases, leaving 10 bases of the junction unmatched. The CDR3 has 17 amino acids. CDR1 is SQVTM and CDR2 is ANQGSEA in the germline V gene. This chain's CDR3 is CSVEDRDRRPMNTEAFF. In DNA, the CDR3 is TGCAGCGTTGAAGATCGGGACAGACGGCCCATGAACACTGAAGCTTTCTTT.